This is a list of T cell receptor beta chains from one sample in a study of early T cells in non-severe SARS-CoV-2 infection. TCRdb reanalysed the 5' RACE reads using MiXCR and keeps one entry per CDR3 protein. The table records 100,000 to 150,000 distinct CDR3 sequences, more than 13% of them present only once. Sequenced input: whole blood. The receptors derive from an adult who was a healthcare worker with PCR-confirmed SARS-CoV-2 infection or an uninfected control (not recorded which). The conserved cysteine and the conserved F or W are not part of the CDR3 here. Clone size appears in some rows only: once, few, many, or a class for an expanded clone.

v_call	j_call	clone_size	cdr3_aa
TRBV29-1	TRBJ2-5	few	SVSGTATGGETQY
TRBV19	TRBJ1-2	few	ASSVQGARGYT
TRBV20-1	TRBJ2-3	.	SAQPQEVYTQY
TRBV7-2	TRBJ2-1	few	ASTASLRQF
TRBV5-1	TRBJ2-7	few	ASSLVLARYEQY
TRBV9	TRBJ2-4	few	ASSVGISSVIQY
TRBV29-1	TRBJ1-2	.	SVSPGDPAYGYT
TRBV5-6	TRBJ2-3	.	ASSLAIGNTQY
TRBV3-1	TRBJ2-5	few	ASNFRQETQY
TRBV30	TRBJ2-5	few	AWTVELAEETQY
TRBV6-1	TRBJ2-6	few	ASSGFSGANVLT
TRBV24-1	TRBJ2-5	few	ATSDPGTGWSETQY